The 11 T cell receptor beta chains reported below all come from one sample, sequenced in a study of cytomegalovirus exposure and HLA in healthy donors. Assay: immunoSEQ multiplex PCR; the TCRdb copy retains only in-frame clones and omits some. The sample carries a few hundred thousand clones, roughly 90% recorded once. Sequencing input: PBMCs. The source is a young woman in good health and CMV-seronegative.

This sequence joins TRBV2 and TRBJ2-7, with a possible D match to TRBD2 (5 bases). The germline V gene has CDR1 SNHLY and CDR2 FYNNEI. This CDR3 is 13 amino acids long. V was clipped by 5 bases and J by 7 bases, with 15 bases between them. This chain's CDR3 is CASSSGYTGEQYF. CDR3 sequence (DNA): TGTGCCAGCAGTTCCGGGTACACGGGGGAGCAGTACTTC.

The rearrangement uses TRBV7-2 and TRBJ1-2; D is undetermined. CDR3 size: 13 residues. Germline assignment: CDR1 SGHTA and CDR2 FQGNSA. V was trimmed by 5 bases and J by 7 bases, leaving 14 bases between them. The CDR3 region is CASSPTRRSGYTF. The CDR3 DNA reads as TGTGCCAGCAGCCCAACGAGACGGAGTGGCTACACCTTC.

This clone was counted once. V usage is TRBV9 and J usage is TRBJ2-3; D perhaps matches TRBD2 (5 bases). The CDR3 runs 15 residues. V was cut by 0 bases and J by 4 bases, with 12 bases left in between. Germline V gene data show CDR1 as SGDLS and CDR2 as YYNGEE. CDR3 coding DNA: TGTGCCAGCAGCGTAGACGAGGGCCGGCCAGATACGCAGTATTTT. It encodes CASSVDEGRPDTQYF.

This rearrangement joins TRBV28 to TRBJ2-7; tentatively, D is TRBD1 (6 bases). V lost 5 bases and J 2 bases, leaving 22 bases between the germline ends. The CDR3 extends over 17 amino acids. Per the germline V gene, CDR1 is MDHEN and CDR2 is SYDVKM. CDR3 DNA: TGTGCCAGCAGTACCTCGACAGGTTTCATAGACCCCTACGAGCAGTACTTC. Translated: CASSTSTGFIDPYEQYF. The entire variable domain, with the rest obtained from reference TRBV28 and TRBJ2-7, is as follows: DVKVTQSSRYLVKRTGEKVFLECVQDMDHENMFWYRQDPGLGLRLIYFSYDVKMKEKGDIPEGYSVSREKKERFSLILESASTNQTSMYLCASSTSTGFIDPYEQYFGPGTRLTVT.

V usage is TRBV28 and J usage is TRBJ2-3; D may be TRBD1 (5 bases). Germline V gives CDR1 MDHEN, CDR2 SYDVKM. There are 13 residues in the CDR3. V was pared by 3 bases and J by 1 base, with 5 bases between. For the CDR3, the DNA is TGTGCCAGCAGTTTGGGGCGCACAGATACGCAGTATTTT. Translating gives CASSLGRTDTQYF.

This clone is a singleton in its sample. The genes are TRBV4-1 and TRBJ1-5; 7 bases fit TRBD1. The CDR3 is 16 amino acids. The germline V gene has CDR1 MGHRA and CDR2 YSYEKL. The V gene end was trimmed by 1 base and the J gene end by 1 base; junction bases not matched to a gene: 4. CDR3 sequence (DNA): TGCGCCAGCAGCCAAGTGAACAGGGGCAGCAATCAGCCCCAGCATTTT. Encoded protein: CASSQVNRGSNQPQHF.

The J gene is TRBJ2-5, the V gene TRBV7-3; 11 bases align to TRBD2. Germline CDR1 SGHTA, CDR2 FQGTGA. The CDR3 totals 15 residues. With V trimmed by 5 bases and J by 5 bases, 7 bases remained unmatched. CDR3 sequence reads: CASSNSGRAEETQYF. The CDR3, as DNA: TGTGCCAGCAGCAATAGCGGGAGGGCCGAGGAGACCCAGTACTTC.

The chain carries TRBV5-4 and TRBJ2-1; 13 nucleotides agree with TRBD2. The CDR3 covers 14 residues. Germline V CDR1 and CDR2: SGHNT, YYREEE (reference sequence). The V and J ends lost 4 bases and 13 bases, in that order; junction bases with no gene match: 8. CDR3 nucleotides: TGTGCCAGCAGCCCCCTCGGGACTAGCGGGACCCAGTTCTTC. This gives the protein CASSPLGTSGTQFF.

DNA for the CDR3: TGTGCCAGCAGACCGACAGGGTTTTACCAGCCCCAGCATTTT. Its protein product is CASRPTGFYQPQHF. The chain joins TRBV28 to TRBJ1-5; the match to TRBD1 covers 7 bases. CDR3 size: 14 residues. Germline V lookup: CDR1 MDHEN, CDR2 SYDVKM. Germline trimming cut 6 bases from V and 7 bases from J; bases unmatched to any gene: 9.

The chain combines TRBV30 with TRBJ2-1; possible D gene TRBD2, 5 bases. Germline V gives CDR1 GTSNPN, CDR2 SVGIG (reference sequence). This CDR3 has 12 amino acids. Deletions cut 0 bases from V and 9 bases from J, with 9 bases between. The DNA for the CDR3 is TGTGCCTGGAGTGTCCCGGGGTTTGAGCAGTTCTTC. Its protein is CAWSVPGFEQFF.

The chain combines TRBV10-2 with TRBJ2-1; tentatively, D is TRBD2 (6 bases). Trimming pared 0 bases from V and 5 bases from J, leaving 14 bases between. CDR3 length equals 16 residues. Germline V lookup: CDR1 WSHSY, CDR2 SAAADI. In DNA, the CDR3 is TGCGCCAGCAGTGAGTCTAGCGGAGAGGGTGACAATGAGCAGTTCTTC. Protein sequence: CASSESSGEGDNEQFF.